These 14 T cell receptor beta chains share one sample of origin, sequenced in a study of identical twins. A single record per CDR3 protein comes from TCRdb applying MiXCR to the 5' RACE reads. This table has hundreds of thousands of distinct CDR3 sequences, 18% appearing once. The same sample was also studied in work on T cells expressing NK-cell markers.

Specimen: PBMCs. The receptors come from a woman under 30 in good health.

This chain joins TRBV20-1 and TRBJ1-2, with 9 bases identical to TRBD1. Germline CDR1 reads DFQATT; CDR2 reads SNEGSKA (reference sequence). This CDR3 is 11 amino acids long. The junction had 3 bases not matched to a gene; V was cut back by 5 bases and J by 8 bases. Here the CDR3 DNA reads TGCAGTGCTTACAGGGGGCTCGGCTACACCTTC. This encodes CSAYRGLGYTF.

This clonotype has more than one count but fewer than ten. Germline is not matched at one junction end, which may reflect a read error. V and J are TRBV20-1 and TRBJ2-2; 8 nucleotides align to TRBD2. This CDR3 is 12 amino acids long. Per the germline V gene, CDR1 is DFQATT and CDR2 is SNEGSKA (reference sequence). CDR3 nucleotides: TGTTCGGGGGGGCCGAACACCGGGGAGCTGTTTTTT. Protein product: CSGGPNTGELFF.

This clonotype has just a few counts. This chain links TRBV30 with TRBJ2-3; 10 bases align to TRBD2. CDR3 length: 17 amino acids. The ends lost 0 bases at V and 5 bases at J; junction bases unmatched: 11. CDR1 and CDR2 from the germline V gene are GTSNPN and SVGIG (reference sequence). The chain's CDR3 is CAWSVHSGRYGVDTQYF. The CDR3 DNA sequence: TGTGCCTGGAGTGTACATAGCGGGAGGTACGGGGTAGATACGCAGTATTTT.

The rearrangement links TRBV12-3 or TRBV12-4 to TRBJ2-7; 8 positions match TRBD2. V gave up 5 bases and J gave up 6 bases; unmatched junction bases: 9. The CDR3 has 14 residues. The CDR3 here is CASSRAGVMFEQYF. The CDR3 region has the DNA TGTGCCAGCAGTCGAGCGGGAGTGATGTTCGAGCAGTACTTC.

CDR3 sequence: CASSLGQTTDTQYF. In DNA form, the CDR3 reads TGTGCCAGCAGCTTAGGCCAGACCACAGATACGCAGTATTTT. The V call is TRBV7-3, the J call TRBJ2-3; D remains ambiguous. The CDR3 has 14 amino acids. V lost 2 bases to trimming and J lost 2 bases, with 8 bases between them. CDR1 is SGHTA, CDR2 FQGTGA, per germline.

The CDR3 nucleotides read TGTGCCAGCAGCTTAGCGTCGGGGGGGCACACTGAAGCTTTCTTT. It specifies CASSLASGGHTEAFF. V is TRBV7-6 and J is TRBJ1-1; perhaps TRBD1 as D (6 bases). Germline-derived CDR1 and CDR2 are SGHVS and FNYEAQ. V gave up 0 bases and J gave up 3 bases, with 11 bases separating them. This CDR3 region has 15 residues.

CDR3 nucleotide sequence: TGTGCCAGCAGCCCTTCAGCGTCAGATACGCAGTATTTT. Residues: CASSPSASDTQYF. This chain joins TRBV5-5 and TRBJ2-3; D gene uncertain. The germline V and J ends were trimmed by 4 bases and 4 bases, with 10 bases remaining between them. Germline lookup yields CDR1 SGHKS and CDR2 YYEKEE (reference sequence). CDR3 size: 13 residues.

The genes are TRBV7-9 and TRBJ2-7; D perhaps matches TRBD2 (6 bases). CDR1 is SEHNR and CDR2 is FQNEAQ in the germline V gene (reference sequence). The CDR3 is 16 amino acids. V was clipped by 5 bases and J by 4 bases, with 21 bases between them. The CDR3 here is CASSPGGPSVGYEQYF. In DNA form, the CDR3 reads TGTGCCAGCAGCCCGGGCGGCCCTAGCGTAGGTTACGAGCAGTACTTC.

This clonotype has a handful of counts. The chain links TRBV12-3 or TRBV12-4 to TRBJ2-1; D is unresolved. The ends were cut back, 7 bases at V and 3 bases at J, with 13 bases in the middle. The CDR3 is made up of 14 amino acids. The CDR3 region is CASTIGVNYNEQFF. Here the CDR3 DNA reads TGTGCCAGCACCATAGGAGTAAACTACAATGAGCAGTTCTTC.

This clonotype was seen a few times. The CDR3 region is CASSSLLGGSTDTQYF. CDR3 coding DNA: TGTGCCAGCAGCTCCCTTTTGGGGGGGAGCACAGATACGCAGTATTTT. The chain joins TRBV7-7 to TRBJ2-3; 7 positions match TRBD2. From germline, CDR1 is SSHAT and CDR2 FNYEAQ (reference sequence). This CDR3 contains 16 residues. V gave up 4 bases and J gave up 0 bases; unmatched junction bases: 7.

The V and J genes are TRBV7-9 and TRBJ1-1; TRBD1 might be the D (6 bases). Germline V gene data show CDR1 as SEHNR and CDR2 as FQNEAQ (reference sequence). The CDR3 runs 11 residues. The V end lost 8 bases, the J end lost 8 bases, and 12 bases lay between the germline ends. CDR3 in amino acids: CASPGGLEAFF. The CDR3 DNA sequence: TGTGCCAGCCCTGGGGGCCTCGAAGCTTTCTTT.

This clonotype was picked up a small number of times. This chain joins TRBV4-2 and TRBJ1-2; the D is unclear. This CDR3 spans 11 amino acids. V lost 1 base, J lost 4 bases, and 1 base lay in between. Germline CDR1 LGHNA, CDR2 YNFKEQ. The CDR3 nucleotides read TGTGCCAGCAGCCAAGCCTATGGCTACACCTTC. Its protein is CASSQAYGYTF.

This clonotype has only a few counts. J is TRBJ2-2 and V is TRBV12-3 or TRBV12-4; maybe TRBD2 (7 bases). CDR3 size: 13 residues. V was trimmed by 6 bases and J by 6 bases, leaving 11 bases between them. The CDR3 DNA follows: TGTGCCAGCAGGGGGGGGGCGTCCGGGGAGCTGTTTTTT. Its protein is CASRGGASGELFF.

The chain joins TRBV9 to TRBJ1-5, with TRBD1 as a possible D gene (5 bases). Germline CDR1 and CDR2: SGDLS and YYNGEE. This CDR3 spans 14 amino acids. Trimming shortened V by 0 bases and J by 5 bases, and 9 bases separated the two germline ends. In DNA, the CDR3 is TGTGCCAGCAGCGTAGAAGGGGCGGATCAGCCCCAGCATTTT. It translates to CASSVEGADQPQHF.